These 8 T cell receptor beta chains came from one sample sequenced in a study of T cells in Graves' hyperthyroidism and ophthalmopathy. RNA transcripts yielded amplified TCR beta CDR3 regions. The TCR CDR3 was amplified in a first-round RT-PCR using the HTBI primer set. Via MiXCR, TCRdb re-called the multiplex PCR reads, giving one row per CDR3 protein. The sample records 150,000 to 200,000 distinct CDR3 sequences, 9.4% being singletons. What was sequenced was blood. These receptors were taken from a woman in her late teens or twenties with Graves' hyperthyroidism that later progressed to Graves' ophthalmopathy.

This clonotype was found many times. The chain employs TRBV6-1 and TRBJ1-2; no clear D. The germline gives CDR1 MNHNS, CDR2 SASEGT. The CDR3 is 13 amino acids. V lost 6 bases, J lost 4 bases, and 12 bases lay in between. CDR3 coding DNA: TGTGCCAGCAGCAGCCGGGGAAGCTATGGCTACACCTTC. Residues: CASSSRGSYGYTF.

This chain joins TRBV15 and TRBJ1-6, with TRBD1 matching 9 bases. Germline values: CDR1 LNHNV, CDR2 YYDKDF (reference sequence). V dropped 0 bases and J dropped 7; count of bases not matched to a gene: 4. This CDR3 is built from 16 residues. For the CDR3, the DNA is TGTGCCACCAGCAGAGACCCCGGGACAGGGAATTCACCCCTCCACTTT. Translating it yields CATSRDPGTGNSPLHF.

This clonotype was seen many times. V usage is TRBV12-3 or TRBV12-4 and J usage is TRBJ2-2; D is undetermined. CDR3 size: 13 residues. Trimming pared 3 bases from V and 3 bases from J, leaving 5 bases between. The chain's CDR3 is CASSFPYTGELFF. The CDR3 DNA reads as TGTGCCAGCAGTTTTCCTTACACCGGGGAGCTGTTTTTT.

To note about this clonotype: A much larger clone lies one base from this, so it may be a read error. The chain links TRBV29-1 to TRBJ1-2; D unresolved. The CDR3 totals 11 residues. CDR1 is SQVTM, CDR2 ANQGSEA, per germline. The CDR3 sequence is CSVEFNHGYTF. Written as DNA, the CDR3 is TGCAGCGTTGAGTTTAACCATGGCTACACCTTC. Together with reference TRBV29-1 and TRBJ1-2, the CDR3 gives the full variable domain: SAVISQKPSRDICQRGTSLTIQCQVDSQVTMMFWYRQQPGQSLTLIATANQGSEATYESGFVIDKFPISRPNLTFSTLTVSNMSPEDSSIYLCSVEFNHGYTFGSGTRLTVV.

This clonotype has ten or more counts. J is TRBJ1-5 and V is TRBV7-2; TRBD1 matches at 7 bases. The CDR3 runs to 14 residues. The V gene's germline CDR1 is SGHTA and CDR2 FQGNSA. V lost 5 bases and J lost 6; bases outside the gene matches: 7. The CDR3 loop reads CASSPTGYLQPQHF. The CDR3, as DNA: TGTGCCAGCAGCCCGACAGGGTATCTTCAGCCCCAGCATTTT.

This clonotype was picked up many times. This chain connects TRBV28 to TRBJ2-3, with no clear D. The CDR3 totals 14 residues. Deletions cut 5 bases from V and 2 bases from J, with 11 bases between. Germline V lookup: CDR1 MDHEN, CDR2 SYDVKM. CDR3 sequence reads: CASSPIRLTDTQYF. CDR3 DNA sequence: TGTGCCAGCAGTCCAATCAGGCTCACAGATACGCAGTATTTT.

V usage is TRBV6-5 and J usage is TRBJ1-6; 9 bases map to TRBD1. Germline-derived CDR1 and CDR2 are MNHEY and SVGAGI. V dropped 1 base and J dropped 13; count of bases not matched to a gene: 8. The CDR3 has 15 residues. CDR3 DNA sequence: TGTGCCAGCAGTTACTTTCGGACAGGGGAACGGCCCCTCCACTTT. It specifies CASSYFRTGERPLHF.

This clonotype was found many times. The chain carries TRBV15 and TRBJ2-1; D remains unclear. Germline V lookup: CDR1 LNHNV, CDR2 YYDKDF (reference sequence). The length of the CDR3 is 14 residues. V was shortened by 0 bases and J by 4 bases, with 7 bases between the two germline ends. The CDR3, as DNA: TGTGCCACCAGCAGAGATCTTAGGTACAATGAGCAGTTCTTC. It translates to CATSRDLRYNEQFF.